The 3 T cell receptor beta chains presented below share a single source sample, sequenced in a study of blood T cell repertoires in COVID-19. The method was immunoSEQ multiplex PCR; TCRdb's version includes in-frame clones alone and lacks a portion of them. The repertoire holds about 110,000 clones, with less than 80% as singletons. Sequencing was performed on peripheral blood. Every receptor here comes from a man aged 70-80 years with active or convalescent COVID-19.

The chain links TRBV5-1 to TRBJ1-3, with D possibly being TRBD1 (5 bases). V was clipped by 3 bases and J by 9 bases, with 13 bases between them. The CDR3 is 13 amino acids. Germline CDR1 is SGHRS and CDR2 is YFSETQ. This chain's CDR3 is CASSYPAGGTIYF. CDR3 DNA: TGCGCCAGCAGCTACCCGGCCGGGGGCACCATATATTTT.

The chain employs TRBV2 and TRBJ1-1; no definite D call. Trimming stripped 7 bases from V and 4 bases from J, with 13 bases between. The germline V gene encodes CDR1 SNHLY and CDR2 FYNNEI. The CDR3 length is 13 residues. This chain's CDR3 is CASMAEGSTEAFF. The CDR3 DNA is TGTGCCAGCATGGCGGAAGGTAGCACTGAAGCTTTCTTT.

The chain carries TRBV7-3 and TRBJ2-3; maybe TRBD1 (5 bases). CDR3 length equals 20 residues. V lost 1 base to trimming and J lost 2 bases, with 25 bases between them. Germline values: CDR1 SGHTA, CDR2 FQGTGA. The CDR3 protein is CASSLRLRFHPTAFTDTQYF. For the CDR3, the DNA is TGTGCCAGCAGCTTAAGGCTGCGATTTCACCCGACAGCCTTCACAGATACGCAGTATTTT. Using reference TRBV7-3 and TRBJ2-3 for the parts outside the CDR3, the full variable domain is GAGVSQTPSNKVTEKGKYVELRCDPISGHTALYWYRQSLGQGPEFLIYFQGTGAADDSGLPNDRFFAVRPEGSVSTLKIQRTERGDSAVYLCASSLRLRFHPTAFTDTQYFGPGTRLTVL.